This TCR beta chain came from a study of T cell repertoires in cytomegalovirus infection. Germline V gene lookup returns CDR1 MRHNA and CDR2 SNTAGT. The CDR3 is 15 amino acids. V was clipped by 3 bases and J by 7 bases; unmatched bases: 11. MiXCR, run by TCRdb on the reads, gives a single entry per CDR3 protein. Of 510,000 or so distinct CDR3 sequences in the sample, about a quarter were seen once. This sequence originates from a human donor in good health (CMV status not recorded). Some clones in this sample may be carry-over from other donors' samples. The sample was PBMCs. The chain carries TRBV6-4 and TRBJ1-2; 7 bases are a match to TRBD1. The CDR3 loop reads CASSESPTGRSGYTF. The DNA of the CDR3 is TGTGCCAGCAGTGAGTCCCCGACAGGGCGGAGTGGCTACACCTTC.